A single sample gave rise to the 6 T cell receptor beta chains below, sequenced in a study of human CD8 memory T cell subsets. Generation of TCR beta libraries used UMI-labeled 5' RACE. TCRdb re-called the 5' RACE reads; every CDR3 protein appears as one record, without DNA. Listed are roughly 3,000 distinct CDR3 sequences; about 30% falls within the top ten. Sequenced sample: CD8+ T cells from PBMCs. The receptors originated from a human donor in good health.

This clonotype registers medium-sized by frequency. This chain links TRBV29-1 with TRBJ2-1. Germline CDR1 and CDR2: SQVTM and ANQGSEA. The CDR3 is 14 residues long. The CDR3 protein is CSVTMGGEWHEQFF.

This clonotype counts as medium-sized (0.01 to 0.1%) by frequency. The genes are TRBV6-2 or TRBV6-3 and TRBJ2-2. The CDR3 sequence is 14 residues long. The germline V gene encodes CDR1 MNHEY and CDR2 SVGEGT. CDR3 protein: CASSHSAETGELFF.

In terms of frequency, this clonotype is medium-sized. V and J are TRBV3-1 and TRBJ2-2; with no DNA, the TCRdb D assignment of TRBD1 cannot be verified. Germline-derived CDR1 and CDR2 are LGHDT and YNNKEL (reference sequence). The CDR3 loop spans 14 amino acids. CDR3 protein: CASSLGPFTGELFF.

J is TRBJ2-1 and V is TRBV20-1; TCRdb returns TRBD1, unconfirmable since there is no DNA. CDR1 is DFQATT and CDR2 is SNEGSKA in the germline V gene (reference sequence). The CDR3 is 17 residues long. The CDR3 reads CSARAYDRDRGRDEQFF.

By frequency, this clonotype is medium-sized. The gene calls are TRBV18 and TRBJ2-7; TCRdb picks TRBD1, but there is no DNA to check that call. This CDR3 contains 14 residues. The V gene's germline CDR1 is KGHSH and CDR2 LQKENI. The CDR3 reads CASSPGQITYEQYF.

The CDR3 loop is CASSPSFTDTQYF. The chain carries TRBV14 and TRBJ2-3. Per germline, CDR1 SGHDN and CDR2 FVKESK. The CDR3 consists of 13 residues.